Following are 29 T cell receptor beta chains from one sample sequenced in a study of Graves' ophthalmopathy and Graves' hyperthyroidism. The sequenced template was RNA, covering the TCR beta CDR3 region. Investigators did first-round RT-PCR with HTBI primers, then second-round multiplex PCR. A single record per CDR3 protein comes from TCRdb applying MiXCR to the multiplex PCR reads. The sample records about 500,000 distinct CDR3 sequences, roughly an eighth being singletons. The material sequenced was blood. All receptors come from a woman aged 25 to 39 with Graves' ophthalmopathy.

This clonotype was counted at least ten times. The rearrangement links TRBV13 to TRBJ2-7; D possibly uses TRBD1 or TRBD2 (6 bases each). Germline CDR1 PRHDT, CDR2 FYEKMQ (reference sequence). Trimming pared 2 bases from V and 6 bases from J, leaving 14 bases between. CDR3 length equals 14 residues. CDR3 residues: CASSLTRRGSEQYF. The CDR3 nucleotides read TGTGCCAGCAGCTTAACACGGAGGGGGTCCGAGCAGTACTTC.

This clonotype was counted at least ten times. This chain joins TRBV11-2 and TRBJ1-5; D call uncertain. The CDR3 contains 14 residues. CDR1 is SGHAT, CDR2 FQNNGV, per germline. V was trimmed by 5 bases and J by 4 bases, leaving 12 bases between them. CDR3 residues: CASSQYGVNQPQHF. The CDR3 DNA reads as TGTGCCAGCAGCCAATATGGGGTAAATCAGCCCCAGCATTTT. Drawing the rest from reference TRBV11-2 and TRBJ1-5, the complete variable domain is EAGVAQSPRYKIIEKRQSVAFWCNPISGHATLYWYQQILGQGPKLLIQFQNNGVVDDSQLPKDRFSAERLKGVDSTLKIQPAKLEDSAVYLCASSQYGVNQPQHFGDGTRLSIL.

This clonotype showed up just a few times. At one of its ends the junction is not consistent with the germline gene, which may arise from a read error. The V and J genes are TRBV29-1 and TRBJ2-5; 8 bases fit TRBD1. This CDR3 has 14 amino acids. In germline, CDR1 is SQVTM, CDR2 ANQGSEA. The CDR3 region is CSVSRGPSVETKYF. The CDR3 region has the DNA TGCAGCGTCTCCAGGGGGCCCTCGGTAGAGACCAAGTACTTC.

This clonotype occurred many times. The chain carries TRBV12-3 or TRBV12-4 and TRBJ1-1, with TRBD1 identical over 7 bases. The length of the CDR3 is 15 residues. The trim removed 7 bases at V and 0 bases at J, leaving 8 bases unmatched. The CDR3 DNA reads TGTGCCAGCACCTGGGGACAGAGAATGAACACTGAAGCTTTCTTT. Its translation is CASTWGQRMNTEAFF.

This clonotype has a count of ten or more. This rearrangement joins TRBV28 to TRBJ2-6, with D uncertain. The germline V gene has CDR1 MDHEN and CDR2 SYDVKM. Trimming stripped 4 bases from V and 2 bases from J, with 6 bases between. The CDR3 is made up of 14 amino acids. CDR3 residues: CASSSVTGANVLTF. In nucleotides, the CDR3 is TGTGCCAGCAGTTCCGTCACTGGGGCCAACGTCCTGACTTTC.

This clonotype occurred many times. CDR3 DNA sequence: TGTGCCAGCAGTACAGGGGGCCTCTCCTACGAGCAGTACTTC. Translated: CASSTGGLSYEQYF. The rearrangement uses TRBV28 and TRBJ2-7, with 9 bases matching TRBD1. Trimming removed 5 bases from V and 0 bases from J; junction bases left unmatched: 2. Germline V lookup: CDR1 MDHEN, CDR2 SYDVKM. The CDR3 has 14 amino acids.

Many counts were recorded for this clonotype. This chain links TRBV5-1 with TRBJ2-5, with 7 nucleotides matching TRBD1. Trimming removed 5 bases from V and 1 base from J; junction bases left unmatched: 2. Germline CDR1 and CDR2: SGHRS and YFSETQ. This CDR3 has 13 residues. The CDR3 sequence: CASRRDSQETQYF. The DNA for the CDR3 is TGCGCCAGCAGAAGGGACAGCCAAGAGACCCAGTACTTC.

The chain employs TRBV6-1 and TRBJ2-1, with D hard to call. V lost 0 bases and J 5 bases, leaving 5 bases between the germline ends. The CDR3 runs 13 residues. Germline V gives CDR1 MNHNS, CDR2 SASEGT. The chain's CDR3 is CASSEAEHNEQFF. The CDR3 nucleotides read TGTGCCAGCAGTGAAGCAGAGCACAATGAGCAGTTCTTC.

This clonotype was recorded at least ten times. The rearrangement uses TRBV28 and TRBJ2-3, with 9 bases fitting TRBD2. Germline V gives CDR1 MDHEN, CDR2 SYDVKM. V shed 3 bases and J 1 base; nucleotides not matched to a gene: 2. CDR3 length: 15 residues. Here the CDR3 reads CASSFQRGGTDTQYF. CDR3 nucleotide sequence: TGTGCCAGCAGTTTCCAGCGGGGGGGCACAGATACGCAGTATTTT.

At least ten counts were recorded for this clonotype. This rearrangement joins TRBV28 to TRBJ1-2; possibly TRBD1 for D (6 bases). Germline CDR1 MDHEN, CDR2 SYDVKM. V was pared by 6 bases and J by 6 bases, with 20 bases between. The CDR3 spans 15 residues. CDR3 protein: CASRPQPGPGDGYTF. DNA for the CDR3: TGTGCCAGCAGGCCTCAACCGGGTCCAGGGGATGGCTACACCTTC.

CDR3 loop: CASSRGSPGNTIYF. CDR3 bases: TGTGCCAGCAGCCGGGGTTCCCCTGGAAACACCATATATTTT. The V call is TRBV7-8, the J call TRBJ1-3; D gene uncertain. The V gene's germline CDR1 is SGHVS and CDR2 FQNEAQ. The CDR3 consists of 14 residues. V lost 5 bases to trimming and J lost 2 bases, with 10 bases between them.

V gene TRBV10-3 combines with J gene TRBJ2-5; tentatively, D is TRBD2 (5 bases). Germline V CDR1 and CDR2: ENHRY, SYGVKD. Trimming took 0 bases from V and 9 from J, leaving 17 bases between them. This CDR3 spans 15 amino acids. The CDR3 spells CAISESRGAGLAQYF. The CDR3 nucleotides read TGTGCCATCAGTGAGTCTCGGGGTGCCGGTTTGGCCCAGTACTTC.

This clonotype has at least ten counts. V usage is TRBV12-3 or TRBV12-4 and J usage is TRBJ1-5; the D is unclear. The CDR3 length is 14 residues. V lost 6 bases and J 3 bases, leaving 12 bases between the germline ends. The CDR3 loop reads CASSFGPFNQPQHF. The CDR3, as DNA: TGTGCCAGCAGCTTCGGACCGTTCAATCAGCCCCAGCATTTT.

The V gene is TRBV10-3, the J gene TRBJ1-5; D is perhaps TRBD1 (6 bases). This CDR3 is built from 14 residues. With 10 bases removed from V and 0 bases from J, the gap between germline ends came to 13 bases. In germline, CDR1 is ENHRY, CDR2 SYGVKD. This chain's CDR3 is CATGAPYSNQPQHF. The DNA for the CDR3 is TGTGCCACGGGGGCACCCTATAGCAATCAGCCCCAGCATTTT.

This clonotype has ten or more counts. The chain links TRBV20-1 to TRBJ1-1; a weak D match, TRBD1 (6 bases). The V gene's germline CDR1 is DFQATT and CDR2 SNEGSKA (reference sequence). CDR3 size: 11 residues. The germline V and J ends were trimmed by 3 bases and 10 bases, with 12 bases remaining between them. This CDR3 is CSARGAGGAFF. The CDR3 nucleotides read TGCAGTGCTAGGGGGGCCGGGGGAGCTTTCTTT.

This clonotype was seen many times. This sequence joins TRBV4-1 and TRBJ2-5, with 12 bases aligning to TRBD2. Germline lookup yields CDR1 MGHRA and CDR2 YSYEKL. The CDR3 is 17 residues long. Trimming removed 2 bases from V and 4 bases from J; junction bases left unmatched: 8. The CDR3 DNA reads as TGCGCCAGCAGCCAACCTTCTAGCGGGAGGGCCCGAGAGACCCAGTACTTC. It codes for CASSQPSSGRARETQYF.

This clonotype has a count of ten or more. The gene calls are TRBV15 and TRBJ1-5, with TRBD1 matching over 10 bases. Germline V CDR1 and CDR2: LNHNV, YYDKDF (reference sequence). The V segment lost 8 bases and the J segment 4 bases; nucleotides outside the gene matches: 5. CDR3 length equals 14 residues. The CDR3 spells CATSGQGLNQPQHF. CDR3 bases: TGTGCCACCTCGGGACAGGGGTTAAATCAGCCCCAGCATTTT.

This clonotype was seen at least ten times. This chain uses TRBV27 with TRBJ2-7, with D possibly being TRBD1 (5 bases). The germline gives CDR1 MNHEY, CDR2 SMNVEV (reference sequence). V was shortened by 3 bases and J by 4 bases, with 13 bases between the two germline ends. The CDR3 runs 14 residues. CDR3 in DNA: TGTGCCAGCAGTTTTGCGCAGGGTGCGTACGAGCAGTACTTC. As protein: CASSFAQGAYEQYF.

This clonotype has only a few counts. The rearrangement links TRBV19 to TRBJ1-5; maybe TRBD1 (6 bases). This CDR3 has 15 amino acids. Germline V gene sequence: CDR1 LNHDA, CDR2 SQIVND (reference sequence). V was pared by 6 bases and J by 4 bases, with 16 bases between. CDR3 sequence: CASSLEDSQNQPQHF. Written as DNA, the CDR3 is TGTGCCAGTAGCCTAGAGGACAGCCAAAATCAGCCCCAGCATTTT.

At least ten counts were recorded for this clonotype. The chain has TRBV6-1 and TRBJ1-6, with a possible D match to TRBD1 (6 bases). Between the trimmed V and J ends, which lost 8 bases and 8 bases, there was a span of 10 bases. The CDR3 spans 12 residues. Germline-derived CDR1 and CDR2 are MNHNS and SASEGT. In nucleotides, the CDR3 is TGTGCCAGCGGGCACAGGGATTCACCCCTCCACTTT. Its protein is CASGHRDSPLHF.

The gene calls are TRBV7-2 and TRBJ1-1; D possibly corresponds to TRBD1 (5 bases). CDR1 SGHTA and CDR2 FQGNSA come from the germline V gene. V lost 4 bases and J lost 4, with 13 bases in between. The CDR3 consists of 14 residues. The CDR3 nucleotides are TGTGCCAGCAGCTCAAGGGGAGATAGCACTGAAGCTTTCTTT. It codes for CASSSRGDSTEAFF.

This clonotype has more than one count but fewer than ten. The CDR3 end shows no conserved phenylalanine or tryptophan, and so a read error is likely. The V and J genes are TRBV12-3 or TRBV12-4 and TRBJ2-2; D is ambiguous. The V and J ends lost 11 bases and 4 bases respectively, with 8 bases between them. This CDR3 region has 11 residues. The CDR3 coding sequence is TGTGCCTCCCGCAGCACCGGGGAGCTGTTTATT. Its protein product is CASRSTGELFI.

This clonotype was observed at least ten times. The chain combines TRBV9 with TRBJ1-5; D might be TRBD1 (5 bases). The CDR3 contains 15 residues. The V and J ends lost 3 bases and 1 base respectively, with 11 bases between them. Germline-derived CDR1 and CDR2 are SGDLS and YYNGEE. The CDR3 region has the DNA TGTGCCAGCAGCGGAACAGGTTCGAGCAATCAGCCCCAGCATTTT. Translation gives CASSGTGSSNQPQHF. The whole variable domain, filled in from reference TRBV9 and TRBJ1-5, reads DSGVTQTPKHLITATGQRVTLRCSPRSGDLSVYWYQQSLDQGLQFLIQYYNGEERAKGNILERFSAQQFPDLHSELNLSSLELGDSALYFCASSGTGSSNQPQHFGDGTRLSIL.

The chain recombines TRBV6-5 with TRBJ1-2; a weak D match, TRBD1 (5 bases). V lost 0 bases and J lost 8, with 16 bases in between. From germline, CDR1 is MNHEY and CDR2 SVGAGI. The CDR3 loop spans 15 amino acids. DNA for the CDR3: TGTGCCAGCAGTTACTCGTTGTCAGGGCATCGCGGCTACACCTTC. This codes for CASSYSLSGHRGYTF.

This clonotype has at least ten counts. This sequence joins TRBV12-3 or TRBV12-4 and TRBJ1-1; D gene ambiguous. The CDR3 runs 16 residues. Trimming removed 6 bases at V and 2 bases at J, with 19 bases between. The CDR3: CASSLNGHGTNTEAFF. CDR3 coding DNA: TGTGCCAGCAGCCTCAACGGGCACGGAACCAACACTGAAGCTTTCTTT.

As concerns this clonotype: A read error may produce the germline difference seen at one junction end. The J gene is TRBJ2-7, the V gene TRBV12-3 or TRBV12-4; TRBD1 aligns across 7 bases. This CDR3 is built from 13 residues. The CDR3 here is CQQSGTEAYEQYF. CDR3 in DNA: TGCCAGCAGTCCGGGACAGAAGCCTACGAGCAGTACTTC.

This clonotype was seen a handful of times. A much larger clonotype is one base distant, so this may be a read error. The V and J genes are TRBV12-5 and TRBJ1-1; D might be TRBD1 (5 bases). This CDR3 is built from 13 residues. Germline V lookup: CDR1 LGHNT, CDR2 FRNRAP. CDR3 DNA: TGTGCTAGTGGTTTGGGGGGAGGGGCTGAAGCTTGCTTT. Translating gives CASGLGGGAEACF.

This clonotype occurred many times. V and J are TRBV6-5 and TRBJ2-7, with 12 bases lining up with TRBD2. The CDR3 loop spans 15 amino acids. The V and J ends lost 3 bases and 3 bases, in that order; junction bases with no gene match: 3. CDR1 and CDR2 (germline): MNHEY, SVGAGI. The CDR3 here is CASSYGLAGSYEQYF. CDR3 nucleotide sequence: TGTGCCAGCAGTTATGGACTAGCGGGAAGCTACGAGCAGTACTTC.

This clonotype was recorded at least ten times. This chain connects TRBV6-5 to TRBJ1-1; D is uncertain. The CDR3 runs 13 residues. Germline-derived CDR1 and CDR2 are MNHEY and SVGAGI. V lost 0 bases to trimming and J lost 11 bases, with 13 bases between them. DNA of the CDR3: TGTGCCAGCAGTTACTCGTTCCACCGCGACGCTTTCTTT. Translation gives CASSYSFHRDAFF.